This T cell receptor beta chain is from a study of cytomegalovirus exposure and HLA in healthy donors. Study results and limitations: Both high specificity and high sensitivity reportedly marked the classifier's diagnosis of cytomegalovirus status. Most subjects' HLA-A and HLA-B alleles were reportedly predicted from TCR beta sequences. Across donors, sequencing depth was assumed by presence/absence analyses to be roughly uniform. Earlier findings revealed that most TCR beta V segments proved productive either about 87% or about 30% of the time.

V gave up 1 base and J gave up 7 bases; unmatched junction bases: 10. Germline CDR1 and CDR2: GTSNPN and SVGIG (reference sequence). The CDR3 consists of 15 residues. As regards this clone: No antigen is known for it.

60 Vbeta and 13 Jbeta primers were used in PCR. The table came from immunoSEQ multiplex PCR; TCRdb's copy has only in-frame clones and leaves some out. The sample lists roughly 170,000 clones; around 80% were seen once. The sample comprised PBMCs. The chain carries TRBV30 and TRBJ1-5, with 7 bases identical to TRBD1. This receptor was obtained from a man in his thirties or forties in good health and CMV-seropositive. This chain's CDR3 is CAWSEGAVGRQPQHF. The CDR3 DNA follows: TGTGCCTGGAGTGAGGGGGCGGTGGGAAGACAGCCCCAGCATTTT.